This T cell receptor (beta chain) was found in a study of blood T cell repertoires in COVID-19. For the study at large: Specimens from acute and convalescent COVID-19 originated in the United States, Italy and Spain. In each case, the material was cDNA or gDNA derived from T cells, B-cell-depleted T cells, or PBMCs.

Source study methods: Quantification of nucleated cells was approximated via reference gene primer amplification. Method: immunoSEQ multiplex PCR; TCRdb's copy keeps in-frame clones and lacks some. V, J and clone size were drawn from that table, and D and trimming were deduced from the DNA. The profile shows about 130,000 clones, around 87% of them singletons. The CDR3 contains 16 residues. The V gene's germline CDR1 is LNHDA and CDR2 SQIVND (reference sequence). Germline trimming cut 4 bases from V and 0 bases from J; bases unmatched to any gene: 4. The TCR originated in a woman between 55 and 75 years old with acute or convalescent COVID-19. The chain recombines TRBV19 with TRBJ1-2; 11 nucleotides match TRBD1. The sequenced sample consisted of peripheral blood. CDR3 sequence (DNA): TGTGCCAGTAGTACTGGACAGGGGGCAGCTAACTATGGCTACACCTTC. The encoded protein is CASSTGQGAANYGYTF.